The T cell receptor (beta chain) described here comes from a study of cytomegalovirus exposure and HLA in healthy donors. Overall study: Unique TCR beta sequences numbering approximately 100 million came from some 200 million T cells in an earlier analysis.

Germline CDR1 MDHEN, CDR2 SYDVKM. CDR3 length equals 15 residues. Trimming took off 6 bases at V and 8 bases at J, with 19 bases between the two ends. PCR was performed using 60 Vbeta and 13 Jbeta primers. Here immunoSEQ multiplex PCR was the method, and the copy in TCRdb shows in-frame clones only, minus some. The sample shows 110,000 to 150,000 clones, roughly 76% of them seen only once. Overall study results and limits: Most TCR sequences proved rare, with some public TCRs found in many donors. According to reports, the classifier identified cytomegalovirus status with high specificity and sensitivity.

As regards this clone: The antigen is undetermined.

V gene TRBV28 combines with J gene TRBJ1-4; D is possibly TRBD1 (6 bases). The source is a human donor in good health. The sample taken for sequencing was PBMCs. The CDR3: CASRPSQGFREKLFF. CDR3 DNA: TGTGCCAGCAGGCCCTCACAGGGATTCCGCGAAAAACTGTTTTTT.